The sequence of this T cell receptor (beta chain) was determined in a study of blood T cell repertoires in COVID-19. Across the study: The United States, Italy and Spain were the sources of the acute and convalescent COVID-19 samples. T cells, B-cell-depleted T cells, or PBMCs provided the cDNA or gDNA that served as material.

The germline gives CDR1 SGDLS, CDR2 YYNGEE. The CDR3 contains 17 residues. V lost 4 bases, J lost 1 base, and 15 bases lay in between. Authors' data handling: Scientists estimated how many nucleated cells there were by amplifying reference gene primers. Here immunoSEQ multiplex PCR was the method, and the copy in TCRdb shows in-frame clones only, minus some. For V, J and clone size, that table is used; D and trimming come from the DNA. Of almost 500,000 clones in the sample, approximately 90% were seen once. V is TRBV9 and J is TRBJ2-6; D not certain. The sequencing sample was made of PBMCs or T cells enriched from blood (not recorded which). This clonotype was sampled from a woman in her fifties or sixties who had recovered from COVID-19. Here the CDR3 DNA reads TGTGCCAGCAGCCCGACTGCCACCATTTCTGGGGCCAACGTCCTGACTTTC. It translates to CASSPTATISGANVLTF.